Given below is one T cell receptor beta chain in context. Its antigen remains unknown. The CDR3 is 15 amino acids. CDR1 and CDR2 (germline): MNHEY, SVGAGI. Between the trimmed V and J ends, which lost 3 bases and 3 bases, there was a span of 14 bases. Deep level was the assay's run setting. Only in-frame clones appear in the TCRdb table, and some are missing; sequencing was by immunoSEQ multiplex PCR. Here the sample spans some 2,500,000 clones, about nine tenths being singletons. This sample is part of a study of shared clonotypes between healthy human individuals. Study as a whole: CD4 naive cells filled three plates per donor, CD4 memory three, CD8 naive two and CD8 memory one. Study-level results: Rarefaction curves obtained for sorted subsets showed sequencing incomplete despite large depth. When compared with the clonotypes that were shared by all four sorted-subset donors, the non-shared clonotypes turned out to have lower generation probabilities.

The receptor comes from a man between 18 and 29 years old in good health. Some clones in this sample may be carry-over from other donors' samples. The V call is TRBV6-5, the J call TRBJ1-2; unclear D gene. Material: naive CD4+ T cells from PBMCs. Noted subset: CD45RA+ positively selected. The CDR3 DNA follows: TGTGCCAGCAGTTATATCCGCGTGGGGTACTATGGCTACACCTTC. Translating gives CASSYIRVGYYGYTF.